Shown below are 18 T cell receptor beta chains from a single sample sequenced in a study of beta chain features in type 1 diabetes. The entirety of the isolated RNA underwent reverse transcription, so expressed TCRB transcripts were sequenced. Some clones are missing from TCRdb's copy, which holds only in-frame ones; the method was immunoSEQ multiplex PCR. The sample includes hundreds of thousands of clones, approximately 28% of them seen just once. The specimen was naive CD4+ T cells from blood. The receptors shown here come from a man between 18 and 29 years old in good health.

V is TRBV14 and J is TRBJ2-3, with a tentative D call TRBD1 (6 bases). Germline values: CDR1 SGHDN, CDR2 FVKESK. Trimming stripped 4 bases from V and 3 bases from J, with 14 bases between. The length of the CDR3 is 15 residues. Here the CDR3 reads CASSREPGETDTQYF. DNA for the CDR3: TGTGCCAGCAGCCGAGAGCCAGGGGAGACAGATACGCAGTATTTT. Using reference TRBV14 and TRBJ2-3 for the parts outside the CDR3, the full variable domain is EAGVTQFPSHSVIEKGQTVTLRCDPISGHDNLYWYRRVMGKEIKFLLHFVKESKQDESGMPNNRFLAERTGGTYSTLKVQPAELEDSGVYFCASSREPGETDTQYFGPGTRLTVL.

This clone was observed a handful of times. The chain employs TRBV4-3 and TRBJ2-7, with D maybe TRBD1 (5 bases). The CDR3 spans 14 residues. CDR1 is LGHNA and CDR2 is YSLEER in the germline V gene. V lost 0 bases and J lost 2, with 8 bases in between. CDR3 loop: CASSQDPRAYEQYF. The CDR3 bases are TGCGCCAGCAGCCAAGATCCCAGGGCCTACGAGCAGTACTTC.

The table lists this clone with a count of one. V gene TRBV7-8 combines with J gene TRBJ2-1, with 11 bases lining up with TRBD2. Per the germline V gene, CDR1 is SGHVS and CDR2 is FQNEAQ. V shed 5 bases and J 0 bases; nucleotides not matched to a gene: 6. This CDR3 region has 17 residues. The DNA for the CDR3 is TGTGCCAGCAGCCGACTAGCGGGGTCGGGCTCCTACAATGAGCAGTTCTTC. Protein sequence: CASSRLAGSGSYNEQFF.

This clone has more than one count but fewer than ten. DNA of the CDR3: TGTGCCAGCAGCTTAAGGAGGCAAGAGACCCAGTACTTC. Translated: CASSLRRQETQYF. This chain links TRBV5-6 with TRBJ2-5; tentative D call: TRBD2 (5 bases). CDR1 is SGHDT and CDR2 is YYEEEE in the germline V gene. The CDR3 contains 13 residues. V was cut by 2 bases and J by 2 bases, with 7 bases left in between.

This clone was counted a few times. This chain uses TRBV18 with TRBJ2-7; no definite D call. Germline CDR1 is KGHSH and CDR2 is LQKENI. The V end lost 3 bases, the J end lost 3 bases, and 9 bases lay between the germline ends. The length of the CDR3 is 13 residues. DNA for the CDR3: TGTGCCAGCTCACCGGGCCAGGACTACGAGCAGTACTTC. Translation gives CASSPGQDYEQYF.

The J gene is TRBJ2-7, the V gene TRBV4-3; D gene unclear. The CDR3 totals 14 residues. Germline V lookup: CDR1 LGHNA, CDR2 YSLEER. V was clipped by 0 bases and J by 2 bases, with 8 bases between them. CDR3 in amino acids: CASSQDSQTYEQYF. DNA for the CDR3: TGCGCCAGCAGCCAAGATAGCCAGACCTACGAGCAGTACTTC.

This clone has just a few counts. The chain carries TRBV30 and TRBJ2-5; D is possibly TRBD1 or TRBD2 (5 bases each). V lost 4 bases to trimming and J lost 5 bases, with 17 bases between them. The germline V gene has CDR1 GTSNPN and CDR2 SVGIG (reference sequence). The CDR3 is 14 amino acids. The CDR3 sequence is CAWNPGARGETQYF. CDR3 nucleotide sequence: TGTGCCTGGAACCCCGGGGCCAGAGGGGAGACCCAGTACTTC. The full variable domain, rest sourced from reference TRBV30 and TRBJ2-5, is SQTIHQWPATLVQPVGSPLSLECTVEGTSNPNLYWYRQAAGRGLQLLFYSVGIGQISSEVPQNLSASRPQDRQFILSSKKLLLSDSGFYLCAWNPGARGETQYFGPGTRLLVL.

V usage is TRBV11-1 and J usage is TRBJ2-1, with 13 bases identical to TRBD2. The V segment lost 4 bases and the J segment 5 bases; nucleotides outside the gene matches: 2. Looked up from germline, CDR1 is SGHAT and CDR2 is FQDESV (reference sequence). The CDR3 is 15 amino acids. The DNA for the CDR3 is TGTGCCAGCAGCTCAGGGACTAGCGGGAACAATGAGCAGTTCTTC. This translates into CASSSGTSGNNEQFF.

This clone was counted between two and nine times. This chain uses TRBV5-1 with TRBJ2-3, with D possibly TRBD2 on 5 matching bases. The germline gives CDR1 SGHRS, CDR2 YFSETQ. Trimming took 0 bases from V and 2 from J, leaving 10 bases between them. The CDR3 runs 15 residues. Here the CDR3 DNA reads TGCGCCAGCAGCTTGGCTCAGCGGTCCACAGATACGCAGTATTTT. It codes for CASSLAQRSTDTQYF.

The chain carries TRBV5-1 and TRBJ2-4; 7 bases match TRBD1. Losses at the gene ends were 4 bases for V and 11 bases for J; bases not matched to a gene: 12. Germline CDR1 reads SGHRS; CDR2 reads YFSETQ. The CDR3 has 14 amino acids. The CDR3 DNA reads TGCGCCAGCAGCATGGGACAGCTAATCGACGTTCAGTACTTC. It translates to CASSMGQLIDVQYF.

This clone appeared a few times. This sequence joins TRBV28 and TRBJ1-1; D remains ambiguous. V was pared by 8 bases and J by 1 base, with 14 bases between. The CDR3 is made up of 14 amino acids. The germline V gene has CDR1 MDHEN and CDR2 SYDVKM. The CDR3 protein is CASSRHGKNTEAFF. CDR3 nucleotides: TGTGCCAGCTCTCGCCACGGAAAGAACACTGAAGCTTTCTTT.

The rearrangement links TRBV29-1 to TRBJ2-1, with 7 bases identical to TRBD2. The CDR3 runs 14 residues. The ends lost 1 base at V and 3 bases at J; junction bases unmatched: 3. Germline V gives CDR1 SQVTM, CDR2 ANQGSEA. The CDR3 region has the DNA TGCAGCGTTGAAGTCGAGCGGGGCTACAATGAGCAGTTCTTC. Protein sequence: CSVEVERGYNEQFF.

This chain connects TRBV4-2 to TRBJ1-2; the D gene is possibly TRBD1 (6 bases). CDR3 length equals 17 residues. V was trimmed by 4 bases and J by 5 bases, leaving 23 bases between them. Germline V CDR1 and CDR2: LGHNA, YNFKEQ. CDR3: CASSRDTGTPRGYGYTF. DNA for the CDR3: TGTGCCAGCAGCCGAGACACAGGGACCCCAAGGGGGTATGGCTACACCTTC.

This clone was seen a few times. The J gene is TRBJ1-2, the V gene TRBV30; no firm D call. The CDR3 is 11 residues long. Trimming shortened V by 5 bases and J by 5 bases, and 9 bases separated the two germline ends. The germline gives CDR1 GTSNPN, CDR2 SVGIG (reference sequence). The CDR3 spells CAWGIFYGYTF. CDR3 DNA sequence: TGTGCCTGGGGGATCTTTTATGGCTACACCTTC. Using reference TRBV30 and TRBJ1-2 for the parts outside the CDR3, the full variable domain is SQTIHQWPATLVQPVGSPLSLECTVEGTSNPNLYWYRQAAGRGLQLLFYSVGIGQISSEVPQNLSASRPQDRQFILSSKKLLLSDSGFYLCAWGIFYGYTFGSGTRLTVV.

The sample holds a few counts of this clone. The genes are TRBV5-1 and TRBJ2-3; 10 bases are shared with TRBD2. Trimming took 1 base from V and 3 from J; bases not matched to a gene: 8. Germline V gives CDR1 SGHRS, CDR2 YFSETQ. This CDR3 is 17 amino acids long. The CDR3 DNA reads as TGCGCCAGCAGCTTGCCGGCTAGCGGGAGTGGGACAGATACGCAGTATTTT. Protein product: CASSLPASGSGTDTQYF.

This sequence joins TRBV30 and TRBJ1-3; D unresolved. The germline V gene has CDR1 GTSNPN and CDR2 SVGIG (reference sequence). This CDR3 is 16 amino acids long. The V gene lost 4 bases and the J gene lost 0 bases, with 16 bases spanning the gap. DNA for the CDR3: TGTGCCTGGACCCCTTTGGGGAGGAGCTCTGGAAACACCATATATTTT. As protein: CAWTPLGRSSGNTIYF.

This clone has only a few counts. This chain uses TRBV20-1 with TRBJ2-1, with D uncertain. V dropped 1 base and J dropped 10 bases, with 5 bases sitting between them. This CDR3 region has 10 residues. Per the germline V gene, CDR1 is DFQATT and CDR2 is SNEGSKA (reference sequence). The CDR3 nucleotides are TGCAGTGCTAGAGGGCGAGAGCAGTTCTTC. Residues: CSARGREQFF.

The chain employs TRBV11-2 and TRBJ2-3, with 10 nucleotides matching TRBD2. This CDR3 contains 15 residues. CDR1 SGHAT and CDR2 FQNNGV come from the germline V gene. V gave up 2 bases and J gave up 6 bases; unmatched junction bases: 5. CDR3 sequence: CASSLRGLASDTQYF. CDR3 coding DNA: TGTGCCAGCAGCTTACGGGGACTAGCGTCGGATACGCAGTATTTT.